A single T cell receptor (beta chain) is shown here with its context. The antigen it recognizes is unknown. Base qualities are not provided; no much larger clone lies one nucleotide away. The collaborating institutions used their own protocols to collect whole blood in K2EDTA tubes. For TCRbeta analysis, collaborators shipped samples as frozen whole blood, isolated PBMCs, or DNA extracted from either of those sample types. This sample is drawn from a study of blood T cell repertoires in COVID-19 (dated by TCRdb to 2018 to 2020). Background on the whole study: The collaborator samples originated in the United States, Italy and Spain and spanned the acute and convalescent phases of COVID-19. The prospective study material was composed of cDNA or gDNA derived from T cells, B-cell-depleted T cells, or PBMCs. Subjects who had been exposed to COVID-19, were actively infected with it, or had recovered from it provided the deeply sampled blood TCRbeta repertoires that made up the dataset. The repertoires were released in a freely available public database intended as a resource for research on the immune response to SARS-CoV-2. The samples were drawn from two sources: the first 160 participants of the ongoing ImmuneRACE study, and over 950 subjects contributed by 6 global collaborators. Nearly every sample came with metadata listing a de-identified subject ID, COVID-19 status, age in years and sex. Where HLA class I and class II types were available, the types were taken from metadata supplied by the sample provider, not from assay-based typing.

TCRbeta CDR3 regions were amplified from genomic DNA by means of the immunoSEQ Assay, a bias-controlled multiplex PCR. The study's own analysis went as follows. The number of nucleated cells in each sample was estimated by amplification of reference gene primers within the assay. Sequence reads were collapsed and filtered to measure the absolute abundance of every unique TCRbeta CDR3 rearrangement. For each sample, productive Simpson clonality was calculated as the square root of Simpson's diversity index over productive rearrangements. In its TCRdb copy, this immuneACCESS table keeps in-frame sequences only and misses some clones. Where compared with another copy, unresolved V genes explain less than half of these, and the others have no known cause. V, J and clone size are taken as reported in that table, and D and trimming were inferred from the DNA itself. The sample table records about 160,000 clones; about 85% of these occur just once. Of the sample, roughly 4% is held by the ten largest clones.

Findings and caveats that apply to the study as a whole: How much clinical and demographic metadata was included differed by source and by participant, and the metadata was provided uncurated.

For CDR1 and CDR2, the germline V gene (reference sequence) lists LGHDT and YNNKEL. The cysteine opens and the phenylalanine closes a CDR3 of 15 amino acids. The read is trimmed to its CDR3 DNA, 45 bases read in frame from base 1. V is cut by 5 bases and J by 1 base, and the space between the germline ends is 9 bases. This clonotype originated in a woman between 55 and 75 years old with active or convalescent COVID-19. Sequencing was carried out using peripheral blood. Rearrangement joined TRBV3-1 (or the pseudogene TRBV3-2) to TRBJ2-6; the D gene identity is not certain. The nucleotide sequence reads TGTGCCAGCAGCTATGGTAGATCTGGGGCCAACGTCCTGACTTTC. Its protein reads: CASSYGRSGANVLTF.